This T cell receptor (beta chain) came from a study of beta chain features in type 1 diabetes. At the level of the study: Sorted cells numbering over 95,000,000 were examined across all samples. Broader study findings: Naive, central memory and Treg TCRB repertoires appeared more alike in patients than in healthy donors.

Every isolated RNA sample was fully reverse transcribed, so sequencing captured expressed TCRB transcripts. Clones were read by immunoSEQ multiplex PCR, and TCRdb kept only the in-frame ones, dropping some. This sample carries around 310,000 clones, approximately 9.9% of them seen once, and the ten largest clones take over 0.015%. Germline V CDR1 and CDR2: DFQATT, SNEGSKA (reference sequence). The CDR3 has 11 amino acids. This clone was seen only a few times. Its antigen is not known. The junction shows a germline mismatch at one end, possibly a read error. A sort by CD45RO/CCR7/CD25/CD127/CD95/CD27 yielded CD4+ naive, central memory, regulatory and stem cell-like memory cells.

This chain joins TRBV20-1 and TRBJ1-1, with TRBD1 as a possible D gene (6 bases). The material sequenced was naive CD4+ T cells from blood. The clonotype originates from a woman in her 30s in good health. The chain's CDR3 is CSARDRTEAFF. The CDR3 region has the DNA TGCAGTGCGAGAGACAGGACTGAAGCTTTCTTT.